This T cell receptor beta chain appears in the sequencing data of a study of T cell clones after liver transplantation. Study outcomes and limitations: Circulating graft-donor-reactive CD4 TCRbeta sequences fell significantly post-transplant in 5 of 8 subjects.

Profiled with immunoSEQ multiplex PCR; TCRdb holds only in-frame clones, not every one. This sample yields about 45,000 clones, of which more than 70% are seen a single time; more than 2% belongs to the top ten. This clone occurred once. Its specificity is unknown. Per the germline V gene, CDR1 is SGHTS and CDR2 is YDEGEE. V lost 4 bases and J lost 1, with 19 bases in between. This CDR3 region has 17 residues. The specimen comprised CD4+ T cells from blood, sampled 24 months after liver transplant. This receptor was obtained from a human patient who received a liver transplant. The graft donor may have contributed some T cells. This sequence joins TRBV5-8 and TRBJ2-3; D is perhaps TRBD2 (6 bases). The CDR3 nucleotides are TGTGCCAGCAGCAGACGAGGAGGAGGGGCCGGCACAGATACGCAGTATTTT. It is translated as CASSRRGGGAGTDTQYF. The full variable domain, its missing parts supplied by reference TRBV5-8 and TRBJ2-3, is EAGVTQSPTHLIKTRGQQATLRCSPISGHTSVYWYQQALGLGLQFLLWYDEGEERNRGNFPPRFSGRQFPNYSSELNVNALELEDSALYLCASSRRGGGAGTDTQYFGPGTRLTVL.